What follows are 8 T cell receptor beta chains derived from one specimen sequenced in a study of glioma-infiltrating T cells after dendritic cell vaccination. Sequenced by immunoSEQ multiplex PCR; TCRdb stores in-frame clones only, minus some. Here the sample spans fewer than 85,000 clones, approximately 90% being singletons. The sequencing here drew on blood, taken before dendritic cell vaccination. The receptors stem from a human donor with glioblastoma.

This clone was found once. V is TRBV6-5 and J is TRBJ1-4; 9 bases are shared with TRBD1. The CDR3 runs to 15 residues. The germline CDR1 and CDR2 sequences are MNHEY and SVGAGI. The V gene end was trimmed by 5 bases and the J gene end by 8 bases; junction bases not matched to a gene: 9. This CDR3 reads CASSVTGTGNEKLFF. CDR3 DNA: TGTGCCAGCAGTGTCACCGGGACAGGGAACGAAAAACTGTTTTTT.

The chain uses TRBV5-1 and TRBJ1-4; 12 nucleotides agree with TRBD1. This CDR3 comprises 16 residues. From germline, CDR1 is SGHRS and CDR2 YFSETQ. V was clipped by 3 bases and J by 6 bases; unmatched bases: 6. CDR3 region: CASSSRDRGRDEKLFF. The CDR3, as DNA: TGCGCCAGCAGCTCACGGGACAGGGGGCGAGATGAAAAACTGTTTTTT.

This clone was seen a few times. The CDR3, as DNA: TGTGCCAGCAGTGAATCAGACGAGGGCAATCAGCCCCAGCATTTT. It specifies CASSESDEGNQPQHF. The V and J genes are TRBV6-1 and TRBJ1-5; D is unresolved. The CDR3 is 15 residues long. Germline CDR1 reads MNHNS; CDR2 reads SASEGT. With 2 bases removed from V and 2 bases from J, the gap between germline ends came to 10 bases.

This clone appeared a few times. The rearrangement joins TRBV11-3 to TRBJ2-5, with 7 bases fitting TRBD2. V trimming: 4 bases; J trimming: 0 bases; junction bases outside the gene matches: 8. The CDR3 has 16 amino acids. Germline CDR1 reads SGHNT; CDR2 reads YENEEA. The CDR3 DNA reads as TGTGCCAGCAGCTCGCTAGCGGACAAGTACCAAGAGACCCAGTACTTC. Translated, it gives CASSSLADKYQETQYF.

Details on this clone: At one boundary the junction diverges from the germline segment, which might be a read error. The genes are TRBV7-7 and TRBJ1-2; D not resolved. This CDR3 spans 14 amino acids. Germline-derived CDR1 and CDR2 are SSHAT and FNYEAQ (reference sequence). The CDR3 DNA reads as TGTGCTAGCAGCAAGACCTCCAGAGGTACGGGCTACACCTTC. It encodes CASSKTSRGTGYTF.

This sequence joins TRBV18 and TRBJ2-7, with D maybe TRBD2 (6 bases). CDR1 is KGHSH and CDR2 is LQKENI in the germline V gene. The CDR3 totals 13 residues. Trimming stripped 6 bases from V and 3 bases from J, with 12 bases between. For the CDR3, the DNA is TGTGCCAGCTCGTCAGGAGGGGACTACGAGCAGTACTTC. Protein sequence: CASSSGGDYEQYF.

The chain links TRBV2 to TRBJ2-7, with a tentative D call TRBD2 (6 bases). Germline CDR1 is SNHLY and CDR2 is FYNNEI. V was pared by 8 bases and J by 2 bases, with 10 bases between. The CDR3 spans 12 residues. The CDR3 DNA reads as TGTGCCAGCGGGAGGACCCCCTACGAGCAGTACTTC. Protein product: CASGRTPYEQYF.

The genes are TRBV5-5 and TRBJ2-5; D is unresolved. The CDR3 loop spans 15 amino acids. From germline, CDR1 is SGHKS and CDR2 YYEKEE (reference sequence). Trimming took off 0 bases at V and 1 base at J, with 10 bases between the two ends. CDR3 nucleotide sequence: TGTGCCAGCAGCTTGGCGTGGGCAGCCCAAGAGACCCAGTACTTC. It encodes CASSLAWAAQETQYF.